This entry features one T cell receptor (beta chain) sequence. The target antigen is unknown. Here immunoSEQ multiplex PCR was the method, and the copy in TCRdb shows in-frame clones only, minus some. The sample holds 2,500,000 or so clones, just over 90% seen once. The data originate from a study of shared clonotypes between healthy human individuals. The overall study: Each donor's CD8 memory used one plate, CD8 naive two, each CD4 subset three. Whole-study results and caveats: In a handful of donors, about 5% of naive CD4 clonotypes appeared in common.

The germline V gene encodes CDR1 SGHNT and CDR2 YYREEE (reference sequence). Trimming removed 4 bases at V and 2 bases at J, with 24 bases between. The CDR3 has 19 amino acids. The TCR sequence derives from a man between 18 and 29 years old in good health. The sample taken for sequencing was naive CD4+ T cells sorted from blood. Regarding subset: CD45RA+ positively selected. The chain links TRBV5-4 to TRBJ2-2, with no clear D. CDR3 protein: CASSQPFPGLQSNTGELFF. CDR3 sequence (DNA): TGTGCCAGCAGCCAACCCTTTCCGGGCCTCCAATCTAACACCGGGGAGCTGTTTTTT. Full variable domain (rest looked up from reference TRBV5-4 and TRBJ2-2): ETGVTQSPTHLIKTRGQQVTLRCSSQSGHNTVSWYQQALGQGPQFIFQYYREEENGRGNFPPRFSGLQFPNYSSELNVNALELDDSALYLCASSQPFPGLQSNTGELFFGEGSRLTVL.